The 28 T cell receptor beta chains presented below share a single source sample, sequenced in a study of T cells in Graves' hyperthyroidism and ophthalmopathy. Template material for amplifying TCR beta CDR3 regions consisted of RNA transcripts. Carried out on the TCR CDR3, a first-round RT-PCR used the HTBI primer set. TCRdb called the multiplex PCR reads again in MiXCR, with one record for every CDR3 protein. The sample holds about 600,000 distinct CDR3 sequences, approximately 16% seen once. Material: blood. Source of these receptors: a woman aged 40 to 55 with Graves' ophthalmopathy.

The chain has TRBV7-2 and TRBJ1-6, with 8 bases lining up with TRBD1. V lost 7 bases, J lost 10 bases, and 15 bases stayed unmatched. The CDR3 is 16 amino acids. Germline V CDR1 and CDR2: SGHTA, FQGNSA. The CDR3 loop is CASNRRGGQVESPLHF. CDR3 DNA sequence: TGTGCCAGCAACCGGCGCGGGGGACAGGTGGAATCACCCCTCCACTTT.

This chain links TRBV2 with TRBJ2-1; 7 nucleotides align to TRBD2. Per the germline V gene, CDR1 is SNHLY and CDR2 is FYNNEI. Trimming took 4 bases from V and 3 from J; bases not matched to a gene: 6. This CDR3 contains 15 residues. In nucleotides, the CDR3 is TGTGCCAGCAGTGGTGGCGGGAGTGTCTACAATGAGCAGTTCTTC. Residues: CASSGGGSVYNEQFF.

This clonotype was seen many times. The chain employs TRBV5-1 and TRBJ2-5, with D maybe TRBD2 (5 bases). V lost 4 bases, J lost 5 bases, and 12 bases lay in between. This CDR3 is built from 13 residues. Germline CDR1 SGHRS, CDR2 YFSETQ. CDR3 residues: CASSPGISETQYF. CDR3 nucleotides: TGCGCCAGCAGCCCGGGGATTTCGGAGACCCAGTACTTC.

This clonotype was detected many times. The V and J genes are TRBV5-1 and TRBJ2-3; maybe TRBD2 (5 bases). The germline V gene has CDR1 SGHRS and CDR2 YFSETQ. The CDR3 loop spans 13 amino acids. Trimming took off 0 bases at V and 9 bases at J, with 11 bases between the two ends. Here the CDR3 reads CASSLVEAGTQYF. DNA for the CDR3: TGCGCCAGCAGCTTGGTGGAGGCCGGGACGCAGTATTTT.

Many counts were recorded for this clonotype. The CDR3 here is CASSYTGSSSYNEQFF. CDR3 sequence (DNA): TGTGCCAGTAGTTATACCGGCAGCAGCTCCTACAATGAGCAGTTCTTC. This chain joins TRBV19 and TRBJ2-1; no reliable D call. CDR1 is LNHDA, CDR2 SQIVND, per germline (reference sequence). The CDR3 has 16 amino acids. V lost 5 bases to trimming and J lost 0 bases, with 14 bases between them.

The chain is built from TRBV5-1 and TRBJ2-2; D perhaps matches TRBD1 (5 bases). V was clipped by 5 bases and J by 3 bases, with 8 bases between them. This CDR3 comprises 13 residues. CDR1 is SGHRS, CDR2 YFSETQ, per germline. CDR3 DNA: TGCGCCAGCAGACCACAGGACACCGGGGAGCTGTTTTTT. Residues: CASRPQDTGELFF.

CDR3 amino acids: CASSLRTAEAEAFF. CDR3 nucleotide sequence: TGTGCCAGCAGCTTGCGGACAGCCGAGGCTGAAGCTTTCTTT. The chain recombines TRBV11-2 with TRBJ1-1, with D perhaps TRBD1 (6 bases). The V end lost 3 bases, the J end lost 6 bases, and 14 bases lay between the germline ends. Germline V lookup: CDR1 SGHAT, CDR2 FQNNGV. The CDR3 totals 14 residues. The entire variable domain, with the rest obtained from reference TRBV11-2 and TRBJ1-1, is as follows: EAGVAQSPRYKIIEKRQSVAFWCNPISGHATLYWYQQILGQGPKLLIQFQNNGVVDDSQLPKDRFSAERLKGVDSTLKIQPAKLEDSAVYLCASSLRTAEAEAFFGQGTRLTVV.

This clonotype was recorded many times. The chain links TRBV2 to TRBJ1-3, with D possibly being TRBD1 (6 bases). The CDR3 extends over 15 amino acids. From germline, CDR1 is SNHLY and CDR2 FYNNEI. V gave up 2 bases and J gave up 0 bases, with 8 bases separating them. The CDR3 sequence is CASSESDSSGNTIYF. The CDR3 bases are TGTGCCAGCAGTGAATCGGACAGCTCTGGAAACACCATATATTTT.

This clonotype was observed at least ten times. V usage is TRBV20-1 and J usage is TRBJ2-3; 8 bases are shared with TRBD2. Per germline, CDR1 DFQATT and CDR2 SNEGSKA (reference sequence). Losses at the gene ends were 5 bases for V and 0 bases for J; bases not matched to a gene: 4. The CDR3 sequence is 14 residues long. The CDR3 DNA sequence: TGCAGTGCTTCTAGCGGGCCTAGCACAGATACGCAGTATTTT. This encodes CSASSGPSTDTQYF.

This clonotype was seen only once. The chain recombines TRBV28 with TRBJ2-1; TRBD1 aligns across 7 bases. CDR3 length equals 14 residues. Germline trimming cut 3 bases from V and 7 bases from J; bases unmatched to any gene: 6. Germline CDR1 reads MDHEN; CDR2 reads SYDVKM. In nucleotides, the CDR3 is TGTGCCAGCAGTTTTCCGGGACAGCAAAATGAGCAGTTCTTC. Protein: CASSFPGQQNEQFF.

The chain couples TRBV6-1 to TRBJ2-5; 7 nucleotides align to TRBD2. Germline CDR1 and CDR2: MNHNS and SASEGT. The J segment lost 1 base and the V segment lost 4 bases, leaving 12 bases of the junction unmatched. The CDR3 spans 17 residues. In DNA, the CDR3 is TGTGCCAGCAGTGGCTTCGGCGGGGGAGCCCTCCAAGAGACCCAGTACTTC. Protein sequence: CASSGFGGGALQETQYF.

The rearrangement links TRBV5-8 to TRBJ2-2, with D possibly being TRBD1 (6 bases). The V end was cut by 1 base, the J end by 3 bases, with 10 bases between. The germline V gene encodes CDR1 SGHTS and CDR2 YDEGEE. The CDR3 length is 15 residues. The CDR3 is CASSLWTEYTGELFF. CDR3 DNA sequence: TGTGCCAGCAGCTTGTGGACAGAGTACACCGGGGAGCTGTTTTTT.

This clonotype was seen repeatedly, ten times or more. The chain combines TRBV28 with TRBJ1-2, with 9 bases lining up with TRBD1. Trimming cost V 10 bases and J 6 bases; bases outside gene matches: 6. Germline loops: CDR1 MDHEN, CDR2 SYDVKM. This CDR3 spans 12 amino acids. CDR3 region: CATQGAANGYTF. The CDR3 DNA sequence: TGTGCCACACAGGGGGCAGCAAATGGCTACACCTTC.

The J gene is TRBJ1-3, the V gene TRBV5-1; TRBD1 is a possible D gene (5 bases). CDR1 and CDR2 from the germline V gene are SGHRS and YFSETQ. The CDR3 is 15 amino acids. Between the trimmed V and J ends, which lost 4 bases and 0 bases, there was a span of 11 bases. CDR3 sequence: CASSGGAISGNTIYF. The CDR3 DNA sequence: TGCGCCAGCAGCGGGGGTGCGATCTCTGGAAACACCATATATTTT. The full variable domain, with the rest looked up from reference TRBV5-1 and TRBJ1-3, is KAGVTQTPRYLIKTRGQQVTLSCSPISGHRSVSWYQQTPGQGLQFLFEYFSETQRNKGNFPGRFSGRQFSNSRSEMNVSTLELGDSALYLCASSGGAISGNTIYFGEGSWLTVV.

The chain combines TRBV20-1 with TRBJ2-7; the D gene is possibly TRBD1 (5 bases). Germline CDR1 is DFQATT and CDR2 is SNEGSKA (reference sequence). V lost 5 bases to trimming and J lost 2 bases, with 16 bases between them. The CDR3 contains 14 residues. CDR3 region: CSAAVDRGPYEQYF. The CDR3 DNA is TGCAGTGCTGCCGTAGATAGGGGCCCCTACGAGCAGTACTTC.

The chain links TRBV29-1 to TRBJ2-2; D not certain. The ends were cut back, 4 bases at V and 2 bases at J, with 8 bases in the middle. Germline assignment: CDR1 SQVTM and CDR2 ANQGSEA. The CDR3 loop spans 13 amino acids. CDR3 protein: CSVAPANTGELFF. Written as DNA, the CDR3 is TGCAGCGTTGCTCCGGCTAACACCGGGGAGCTGTTTTTT.

Worth noting for this clonotype: Being one base from a much bigger clone, this may be a read error. The chain joins TRBV28 to TRBJ2-7, with a possible D match to TRBD1 (6 bases). Germline lookup yields CDR1 MDHEN and CDR2 SYDVKM. Trimming stripped 3 bases from V and 2 bases from J, with 14 bases between. CDR3 length equals 15 residues. CDR3 coding DNA: TGTGCCAGCAGTTTTCCGCAGGGGCGGACCTACGAGCAGTACTTC. Its translation: CASSFPQGRTYEQYF. The full variable domain, rest sourced from reference TRBV28 and TRBJ2-7, is DVKVTQSSRYLVKRTGEKVFLECVQDMDHENMFWYRQDPGLGLRLIYFSYDVKMKEKGDIPEGYSVSREKKERFSLILESASTNQTSMYLCASSFPQGRTYEQYFGPGTRLTVT.

This chain connects TRBV7-9 to TRBJ1-6; 7 bases are a match to TRBD1. Unmatched junction bases numbered 10, after V lost 5 bases and J lost 9 bases. This CDR3 is 15 amino acids long. The germline V gene encodes CDR1 SEHNR and CDR2 FQNEAQ (reference sequence). The CDR3, as DNA: TGTGCCAGCAGCGGGACCGGGACAGATAGTTCACCCCTCCACTTT. The encoded protein is CASSGTGTDSSPLHF.

V gene TRBV7-9 combines with J gene TRBJ2-1; 9 bases align to TRBD2. Trimming cost V 5 bases and J 4 bases; bases outside gene matches: 6. In germline, CDR1 is SEHNR, CDR2 FQNEAQ (reference sequence). CDR3 length equals 15 residues. In DNA form, the CDR3 reads TGTGCCAGCAGCCACTCTAGCGGGGCTTACAATGAGCAGTTCTTC. This sequence encodes CASSHSSGAYNEQFF.

The chain is built from TRBV20-1 and TRBJ1-6; TRBD1 agrees at 11 bases. CDR1 is DFQATT and CDR2 is SNEGSKA in the germline V gene (reference sequence). This CDR3 is built from 15 residues. Trimming cost V 0 bases and J 12 bases; bases outside gene matches: 7. CDR3 in amino acids: CSARERGTGGKPLHF. CDR3 coding DNA: TGCAGTGCTAGAGAGCGGGGGACAGGGGGGAAACCCCTCCACTTT.

The rearrangement joins TRBV6-2 or TRBV6-3 to TRBJ2-3; TRBD2 matches 9 bases. Looked up from germline, CDR1 is MNHEY and CDR2 is SVGEGT. The CDR3 is 14 amino acids. Unmatched junction bases numbered 6, after V lost 5 bases and J lost 6 bases. The CDR3 bases are TGTGCCAGCAGTATTAGCGGGAGTCAGGATACGCAGTATTTT. The encoded protein is CASSISGSQDTQYF.

This clonotype was detected many times. The chain has TRBV7-3 and TRBJ2-5, with 9 nucleotides matching TRBD1. The CDR3 runs to 13 residues. Germline V gene sequence: CDR1 SGHTA, CDR2 FQGTGA. V trimming: 5 bases; J trimming: 9 bases; junction bases outside the gene matches: 7. The CDR3 reads CASSQGQGEAQYF. CDR3 DNA: TGTGCCAGCAGCCAGGGACAGGGTGAGGCCCAGTACTTC.

J is TRBJ2-3 and V is TRBV9, with D perhaps matching TRBD2 (6 bases). Between the trimmed V and J ends, which lost 4 bases and 0 bases, there was a span of 15 bases. The CDR3 sequence is 16 residues long. Looked up from germline, CDR1 is SGDLS and CDR2 is YYNGEE. The CDR3 bases are TGTGCCAGCAGCCCAAGAGGCGGGGATAGCACAGATACGCAGTATTTT. Encoded protein: CASSPRGGDSTDTQYF.

This clonotype was recorded at least ten times. The chain joins TRBV11-2 to TRBJ2-5; 10 bases line up with TRBD2. V lost 5 bases and J lost 5; bases outside the gene matches: 11. The germline V gene has CDR1 SGHAT and CDR2 FQNNGV. The CDR3 runs to 16 residues. CDR3 nucleotides: TGTGCCAGCAGCCAAAGCGGGGGGGCCGGGACGGAGACCCAGTACTTC. This encodes CASSQSGGAGTETQYF.

The gene calls are TRBV5-1 and TRBJ1-2; TRBD1 might be the D (5 bases). CDR3 length: 13 residues. Germline CDR1 and CDR2: SGHRS and YFSETQ. Trimming removed 0 bases at V and 7 bases at J, with 10 bases between. The CDR3, as DNA: TGCGCCAGCAGCTTGGCGAACCAGGGTGGCTACACCTTC. It specifies CASSLANQGGYTF.

This clonotype was seen a handful of times. This chain uses TRBV2 with TRBJ1-4; 9 bases line up with TRBD1. CDR1 and CDR2 from the germline V gene are SNHLY and FYNNEI. The CDR3 is 13 amino acids. Trimming removed 6 bases from V and 7 bases from J; junction bases left unmatched: 3. The chain's CDR3 is CASRGTGFEKLFF. DNA of the CDR3: TGTGCCAGCAGAGGGACAGGGTTTGAAAAACTGTTTTTT.

There are a few counts of this clonotype. The rearrangement joins TRBV7-9 to TRBJ2-2; D could derive from TRBD1 or TRBD2 (6 bases each). The CDR3 runs 15 residues. The V gene's germline CDR1 is SEHNR and CDR2 FQNEAQ (reference sequence). Trimming pared 4 bases from V and 3 bases from J, leaving 12 bases between. The CDR3 loop is CASSSQGLDTGELFF. Written as DNA, the CDR3 is TGTGCCAGCAGCTCACAGGGACTCGACACCGGGGAGCTGTTTTTT.

Only a few counts were recorded for this clonotype. The chain joins TRBV7-2 to TRBJ2-7; TRBD2 matches 8 bases. The CDR3 runs 15 residues. Losses at the gene ends were 1 base for V and 6 bases for J; bases not matched to a gene: 8. The germline gives CDR1 SGHTA, CDR2 FQGNSA. CDR3 DNA: TGTGCCAGCAGCTTAGGCCTCCGGCGGGAGGCCGAGCAGTACTTC. This gives the protein CASSLGLRREAEQYF.